This T cell receptor beta chain was identified during a study of shared clonotypes between healthy human individuals. Study-level findings and limits: Generation probabilities were higher for clonotypes shared across all four sorted-subset donors than for unshared ones.

Here immunoSEQ multiplex PCR was the method, and the copy in TCRdb shows in-frame clones only, minus some. The sample lists 950,000 to 1,100,000 clones, about 80% occurring once. Note on this clone: Its specificity is not known.

CDR3 length equals 13 residues. V lost 4 bases to trimming and J lost 7 bases, with 11 bases between them. Germline loops: CDR1 SNHLY, CDR2 FYNNEI. V gene TRBV2 combines with J gene TRBJ2-1; TRBD2 is a possible D gene (5 bases). The receptor was derived from a man aged 18-30 years in good health. Sequenced: memory CD4+ T cells sorted from blood. Regarding subset: CD45RA-negative fraction. The CDR3 region has the DNA TGTGCCAGCAGTGTAAACATAGCGAATGAGCAGTTCTTC. Translated, it gives CASSVNIANEQFF.